Reported below is one T cell receptor beta chain. Per the study methods: How many nucleated cells were present was estimated from reference gene primer amplification. Sequencing was performed with immunoSEQ multiplex PCR; in TCRdb, only in-frame clones are kept and a portion is missing. The DNA was the basis for D and trimming; V, J and clone size are from that table. The sample consists of approximately 90,000 clones, over 70% of them appearing once. CDR1 and CDR2 (germline): SGDLS, YYNGEE. The V end was cut by 3 bases, the J end by 3 bases, with 15 bases between. The CDR3 is 15 amino acids. This entry belongs to a study of blood T cell repertoires in COVID-19. Study summary: Some COVID-19 samples were acute and others convalescent; all came from the United States, Italy and Spain. T cells, B-cell-depleted T cells, or PBMCs supplied cDNA or gDNA.

The sequenced sample was peripheral blood. The chain joins TRBV9 to TRBJ1-1; tentatively, D is TRBD1 (6 bases). This receptor was identified in a man in his 60s with acute or convalescent COVID-19. The CDR3 coding sequence is TGTGCCAGCAGCGGCCCTAAAACAGGGCACACTGAAGCTTTCTTT. Encoded protein: CASSGPKTGHTEAFF. The full variable domain, with the rest looked up from reference TRBV9 and TRBJ1-1, is DSGVTQTPKHLITATGQRVTLRCSPRSGDLSVYWYQQSLDQGLQFLIQYYNGEERAKGNILERFSAQQFPDLHSELNLSSLELGDSALYFCASSGPKTGHTEAFFGQGTRLTVV.